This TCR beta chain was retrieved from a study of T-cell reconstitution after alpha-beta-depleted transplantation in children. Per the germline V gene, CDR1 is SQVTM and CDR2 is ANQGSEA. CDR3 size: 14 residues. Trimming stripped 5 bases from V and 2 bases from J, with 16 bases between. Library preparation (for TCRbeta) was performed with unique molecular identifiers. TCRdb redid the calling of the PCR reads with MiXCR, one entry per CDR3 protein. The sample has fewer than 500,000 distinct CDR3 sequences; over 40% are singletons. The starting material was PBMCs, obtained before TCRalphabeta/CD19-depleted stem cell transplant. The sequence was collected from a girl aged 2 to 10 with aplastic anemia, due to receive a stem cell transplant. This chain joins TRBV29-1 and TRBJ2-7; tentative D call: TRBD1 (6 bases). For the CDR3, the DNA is TGCAGCGTTAAGAAAGGGGGTGCAGCCTACGAGCAGTACTTC. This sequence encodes CSVKKGGAAYEQYF.